A single sample gave rise to the 8 T cell receptor beta chains below, sequenced in a study of T cell responses to AZD1222 COVID-19 vaccine. TCRdb's table, derived via immunoSEQ multiplex PCR, lists solely in-frame clones and lacks some. The sample has over 130,000 clones; more than 85% are singletons. Sequenced material: peripheral blood, taken 28 days after the second AZD1222 dose. The receptor set was obtained from an adult who received the AZD1222 COVID-19 vaccine.

V gene TRBV19 combines with J gene TRBJ2-2; TRBD2 is a possible D gene (5 bases). Trimming took 4 bases from V and 5 from J, leaving 14 bases between them. The CDR3 length is 15 residues. Per germline, CDR1 LNHDA and CDR2 SQIVND (reference sequence). This chain's CDR3 is CASSTTYPGTGELFF. CDR3 coding DNA: TGTGCCAGTAGTACAACCTACCCGGGGACCGGGGAGCTGTTTTTT.

This clone was detected once. This chain links TRBV2 with TRBJ2-1; 9 positions agree with TRBD2. The CDR3 covers 13 residues. V shed 8 bases, J shed 9 bases, and the junction held 8 bases outside the gene matches. CDR1 and CDR2 from the germline V gene are SNHLY and FYNNEI. The CDR3: CASGASGIGEQFF. In DNA, the CDR3 is TGTGCCAGCGGGGCTAGCGGGATCGGTGAGCAGTTCTTC. The entire variable domain, with the rest obtained from reference TRBV2 and TRBJ2-1, is as follows: EPEVTQTPSHQVTQMGQEVILRCVPISNHLYFYWYRQILGQKVEFLVSFYNNEISEKSEIFDDQFSVERPDGSNFTLKIRSTKLEDSAMYFCASGASGIGEQFFGPGTRLTVL.

V gene TRBV12-3 or TRBV12-4 combines with J gene TRBJ2-7; D unclear. CDR3 length: 12 amino acids. V was pared by 6 bases and J by 6 bases, with 12 bases between. CDR3 coding DNA: TGTGCCAGCAGACAAGGGCCCGGCGAGCAGTACTTC. Translating it yields CASRQGPGEQYF.

This clone was observed once. The genes are TRBV2 and TRBJ2-1, with 9 bases fitting TRBD2. This CDR3 spans 14 amino acids. Per the germline V gene, CDR1 is SNHLY and CDR2 is FYNNEI. V lost 7 bases, J lost 12 bases, and 13 bases stayed unmatched. In DNA, the CDR3 is TGTGCCAGCACCGCGGCTAGCGGGATTTCGGGGCAGTTCTTC. The encoded protein is CASTAASGISGQFF.

This chain uses TRBV19 with TRBJ1-2; D gene ambiguous. The V end was cut by 5 bases, the J end by 4 bases, with 11 bases between. CDR1 LNHDA and CDR2 SQIVND come from the germline V gene (reference sequence). The CDR3 has 13 amino acids. As DNA, the CDR3 is TGTGCCAGTAGTTCAACGCGGACCTATGGCTACACCTTC. This translates into CASSSTRTYGYTF.

The chain joins TRBV4-2 to TRBJ2-7, with D possibly being TRBD1 or TRBD2 (5 bases each). Deletions cut 8 bases from V and 7 bases from J, with 12 bases between. Germline CDR1 LGHNA, CDR2 YNFKEQ. This CDR3 comprises 11 residues. The chain's CDR3 is CASGGPWEQYF. In nucleotides, the CDR3 is TGTGCCAGCGGGGGTCCGTGGGAGCAGTACTTC.

The chain employs TRBV11-2 and TRBJ2-5; D might be TRBD1 (5 bases). CDR3 length: 16 residues. Per germline, CDR1 SGHAT and CDR2 FQNNGV. The ends were cut back, 0 bases at V and 0 bases at J, with 11 bases in the middle. The DNA of the CDR3 is TGTGCCAGCAGCTTAGAGGCGTCAGGGTACCAAGAGACCCAGTACTTC. Amino acid sequence: CASSLEASGYQETQYF.

The sample holds a few counts of this clone. Germline is not matched at one junction end, which may reflect a read error. This rearrangement joins TRBV27 to TRBJ1-4, with TRBD1 matching 7 bases. The CDR3 covers 21 residues. Germline V gene data show CDR1 as MNHEY and CDR2 as SMNVEV (reference sequence). CDR3: CASSLSSPGQALGLTNEKLFF. CDR3 nucleotide sequence: TGTGCCAGCAGCTTATCCAGCCCAGGACAGGCCCTCGGACTAACTAATGAAAAACTGTTTTTT.